The T cell receptor (beta chain) under discussion was sequenced for a study of HIV-infected patients and healthy controls. Study-wide points: Comparisons were complicated because patients and controls had unequal numbers of distinct sequences. HIV-associated CDR3 frequencies dropped significantly during therapy; CMV-associated ones, mostly rising, changed nonsignificantly.

CDR1 is MNHEY, CDR2 SVGAGI, per germline. This CDR3 has 13 amino acids. V trimming: 9 bases; J trimming: 7 bases; junction bases outside the gene matches: 6. This clonotype has ten or more counts. As yet, its antigen is unknown. Reverse transcription used about 510 ng RNA and constant-region primers for alpha and beta. Separate chain-specific third strand synthesis with multiplexing indices produced the alpha and beta libraries. TCRdb used MiXCR to reprocess the 5' RACE reads, holding one entry per CDR3 protein. This sample carries more than 9,000 distinct CDR3 sequences, about a tenth of them seen once, and the ten largest clones take about 25%. The repertoire came from unfractionated whole blood and reflected all unsorted peripheral T cells.

The J gene is TRBJ2-2, the V gene TRBV6-5, with TRBD2 matching 9 bases. This sample comprised blood, obtained before antiretroviral therapy. The clonotype was recovered from an adult with HIV infection. The donor label of this sample is uncertain. The CDR3 sequence: CARTGGRDGELFF. In DNA form, the CDR3 reads TGTGCCAGAACAGGCGGGAGGGACGGGGAGCTGTTTTTT.